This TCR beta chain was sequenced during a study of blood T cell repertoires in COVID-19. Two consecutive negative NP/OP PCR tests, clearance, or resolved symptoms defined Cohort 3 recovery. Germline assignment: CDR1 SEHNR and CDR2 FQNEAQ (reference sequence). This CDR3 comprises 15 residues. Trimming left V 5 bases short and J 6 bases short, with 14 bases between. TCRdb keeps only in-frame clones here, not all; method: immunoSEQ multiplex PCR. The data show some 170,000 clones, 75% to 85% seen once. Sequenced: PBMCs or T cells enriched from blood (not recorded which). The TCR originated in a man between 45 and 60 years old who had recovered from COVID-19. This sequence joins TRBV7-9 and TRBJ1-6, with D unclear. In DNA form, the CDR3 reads TGTGCCAGCAGCATAGAATTGGCGGGTAATTCACCCCTCCACTTT. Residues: CASSIELAGNSPLHF.